The 10 T cell receptor beta chains reported below all come from one sample, sequenced in a study of spatial heterogeneity in lung cancer. Time point noted: sample taken at primary tumor resection. Whole RNA obtained from tumor, nontumor lung or frozen PBMC underwent sequencing without sorting. MiXCR, applied by TCRdb to the 5' RACE reads, yields one record per CDR3 protein. The repertoire holds about 25,000 distinct CDR3 sequences, 6.9% seen once, with 14% in the top ten. The input for sequencing was PBMCs, taken at surgery. The source of these receptors is a male donor with early-stage non-small cell lung cancer.

This clonotype came up many times. This sequence joins TRBV28 and TRBJ2-7, with 7 positions matching TRBD1. The V and J ends lost 5 bases and 6 bases, in that order; junction bases with no gene match: 10. Germline loops: CDR1 MDHEN, CDR2 SYDVKM. The CDR3 runs to 14 residues. The CDR3 protein is CASSIQTGTTEQYF. The CDR3 coding sequence is TGTGCCAGCAGTATACAGACAGGGACGACCGAGCAGTACTTC.

The rearrangement joins TRBV20-1 to TRBJ1-5; weak D call: TRBD1 (5 bases). V lost 6 bases and J lost 7, with 13 bases in between. This CDR3 comprises 12 residues. CDR1 DFQATT and CDR2 SNEGSKA come from the germline V gene (reference sequence). The CDR3 region has the DNA TGCAGTGCGGCCCGGGGCGACCAGCCCCAGCATTTT. Translating gives CSAARGDQPQHF.

This clonotype was found many times. CDR3 coding DNA: TGTGCCATCAGTGTATCGCGTGACGAGCAGTACTTC. Amino acids: CAISVSRDEQYF. The rearrangement uses TRBV10-3 and TRBJ2-7; D is undetermined. Germline-derived CDR1 and CDR2 are ENHRY and SYGVKD. The V end was cut by 4 bases, the J end by 5 bases, with 9 bases between. The CDR3 is made up of 12 amino acids.

The chain recombines TRBV7-9 with TRBJ2-1, with D possibly being TRBD1 or TRBD2 (7 bases each). The CDR3 extends over 13 amino acids. Per the germline V gene, CDR1 is SEHNR and CDR2 is FQNEAQ (reference sequence). Trimming pared 4 bases from V and 12 bases from J, leaving 16 bases between. CDR3 DNA: TGTGCCAGCAGCTCGGACAGGTCGGGAGGGCAGTTCTTC. It codes for CASSSDRSGGQFF.

The chain is built from TRBV7-8 and TRBJ2-3; TRBD2 matches at 7 bases. Per the germline V gene, CDR1 is SGHVS and CDR2 is FQNEAQ. The CDR3 extends over 15 amino acids. J gave up 4 bases and V 2 bases, and 6 bases lay outside the gene matches. The CDR3 protein is CASSLKLAIADTQYF. CDR3 DNA sequence: TGTGCCAGCAGCTTAAAACTAGCGATTGCAGATACGCAGTATTTT. Combining the CDR3 with reference TRBV7-8 and TRBJ2-3 gives the whole variable domain GAGVSQSPRYKVAKRGQDVALRCDPISGHVSLFWYQQALGQGPEFLTYFQNEAQLDKSGLPSDRFFAERPEGSVSTLKIQRTQQEDSAVYLCASSLKLAIADTQYFGPGTRLTVL.

Ten or more counts support this clonotype. The chain employs TRBV28 and TRBJ2-1; D is possibly TRBD2 (6 bases). Looked up from germline, CDR1 is MDHEN and CDR2 is SYDVKM. This CDR3 is 14 amino acids long. The V end was cut by 6 bases, the J end by 4 bases, with 13 bases between. The CDR3 nucleotides are TGTGCCAGCAGGGTCGGAGGGGAATACAATGAGCAGTTCTTC. Its translation: CASRVGGEYNEQFF. Full variable domain (missing parts from reference TRBV28 and TRBJ2-1): DVKVTQSSRYLVKRTGEKVFLECVQDMDHENMFWYRQDPGLGLRLIYFSYDVKMKEKGDIPEGYSVSREKKERFSLILESASTNQTSMYLCASRVGGEYNEQFFGPGTRLTVL.

This clonotype was seen ten or more times. The rearrangement joins TRBV5-8 to TRBJ2-6, with no clear D. Looked up from germline, CDR1 is SGHTS and CDR2 is YDEGEE. This CDR3 comprises 16 residues. V was clipped by 0 bases and J by 4 bases, with 11 bases between them. CDR3 protein: CASSLDLTGGANVLTF. The CDR3 DNA reads as TGTGCCAGCAGCTTGGACCTCACTGGGGGGGCCAACGTCCTGACTTTC.

The chain is built from TRBV20-1 and TRBJ1-2; 8 positions agree with TRBD1. Trimming took 3 bases from V and 3 from J; bases not matched to a gene: 9. This CDR3 region has 15 residues. Germline V gene lookup returns CDR1 DFQATT and CDR2 SNEGSKA (reference sequence). CDR3: CSASPTGGKHYGYTF. The CDR3 DNA sequence: TGCAGTGCTAGTCCAACAGGGGGTAAACACTATGGCTACACCTTC.

The V gene is TRBV7-9, the J gene TRBJ2-1; TRBD2 matches 12 bases. CDR1 SEHNR and CDR2 FQNEAQ come from the germline V gene (reference sequence). Trimming at V came to 5 bases and at J to 6 bases, leaving 11 bases not matched to a gene. The CDR3 loop spans 17 amino acids. CDR3 protein: CASSTTTSGSYLNEQFF. The CDR3 DNA sequence: TGTGCCAGCAGCACCACGACTAGCGGGAGCTATCTCAATGAGCAGTTCTTC.

This clonotype was counted many times. V gene TRBV12-5 combines with J gene TRBJ2-2; D is unclear. V lost 0 bases to trimming and J lost 3 bases, with 11 bases between them. This CDR3 spans 16 amino acids. CDR1 is LGHNT, CDR2 FRNRAP, per germline. The CDR3 region has the DNA TGTGCTAGTGGTTTGGTACCAGGACGGGACACCGGGGAGCTGTTTTTT. Translation: CASGLVPGRDTGELFF.